This TCR beta chain emerged from a study of shared T cell receptors in the human thymus. Using immunoSEQ multiplex PCR, the repertoire was profiled, and TCRdb retains in-frame clones only, with some absent. The profile covers about 730,000 clones, with 70% to 90% appearing a single time and about 0.011% taken by the ten largest. This CDR3 has 14 residues. Germline V lookup: CDR1 WNHNN, CDR2 SYGVQD (reference sequence). In addition, the sample was reused for a study of human thymus T cells. As reported in that work: Thymus pieces cut out during corrective heart surgery were the tissue that was used. Repertoires from thymus and blood appeared to show biased V and J gene usage. Reports from related research described highly overlapping thymic repertoires among unrelated individuals.

Sequenced material: thymocytes. The chain links TRBV10-1 to TRBJ2-5; TRBD1 aligns across 9 bases. The J call may be wrong; the DNA end is better matched by TRBJ2-7. The receptor was isolated from a girl under three years old with a congenital heart defect. The CDR3 DNA reads TGCGCCAGCGGCCCGGGACAGGGCCCCTACGAGCAGTACTTC. Translated: CASGPGQGPYEQYF.